The entry that follows covers one T cell receptor beta chain sequence. The source of the sample is a study of blood T cell repertoires in COVID-19. Whole-study context: Donors in the United States, Italy and Spain gave samples during acute or convalescent COVID-19. From T cells, B-cell-depleted T cells, or PBMCs came the material, which was cDNA or gDNA.

The length of the CDR3 is 15 residues. CDR1 is SGDLS and CDR2 is YYNGEE in the germline V gene. V was pared by 4 bases and J by 1 base, with 9 bases between. As processed by the authors: Estimated nucleated cell counts came from reference gene primer amplification. TCRdb's copy holds only in-frame clones and misses some; the assay was immunoSEQ multiplex PCR. V and J calls plus clone size are reproduced from that table; the DNA served to infer D and trimming. Among 140,000 to 150,000 clones, about 86% were seen once, and the ten largest hold about 7.5%. Source material: peripheral blood. This sequence was found in a human donor in a cohort sampled during active COVID-19. The rearrangement uses TRBV9 and TRBJ2-6; D unresolved. The CDR3 sequence: CASSYPLSGANVLTF. The CDR3 DNA follows: TGTGCCAGCAGCTATCCCCTTTCTGGGGCCAACGTCCTGACTTTC.